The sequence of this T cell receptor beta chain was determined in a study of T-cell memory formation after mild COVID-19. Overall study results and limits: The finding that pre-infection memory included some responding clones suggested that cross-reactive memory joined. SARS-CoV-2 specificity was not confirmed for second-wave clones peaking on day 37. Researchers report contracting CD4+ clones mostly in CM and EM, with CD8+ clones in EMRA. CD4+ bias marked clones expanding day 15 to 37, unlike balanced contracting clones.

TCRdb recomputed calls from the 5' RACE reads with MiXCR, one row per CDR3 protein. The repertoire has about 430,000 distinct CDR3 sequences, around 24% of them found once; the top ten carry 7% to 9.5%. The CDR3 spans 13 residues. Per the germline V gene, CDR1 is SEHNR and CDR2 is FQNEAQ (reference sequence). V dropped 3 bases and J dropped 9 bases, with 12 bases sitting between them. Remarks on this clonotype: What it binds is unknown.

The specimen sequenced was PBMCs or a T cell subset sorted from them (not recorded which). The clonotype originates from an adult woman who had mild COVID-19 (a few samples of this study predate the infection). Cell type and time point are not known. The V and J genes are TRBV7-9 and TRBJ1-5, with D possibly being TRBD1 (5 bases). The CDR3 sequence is CASSFGGAGPQHF. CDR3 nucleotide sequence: TGTGCCAGCAGCTTCGGGGGAGCAGGGCCCCAGCATTTT.